A selection of T cell receptor beta chains follows, all from one sample in a study of cytomegalovirus exposure and HLA in healthy donors. TCRdb's copy holds only in-frame clones and misses some; the assay was immunoSEQ multiplex PCR. Here the sample spans about 200,000 clones, around 88% being singletons. Material: PBMCs. Receptor source: a woman under 40 in good health and CMV-seronegative. Both conserved end residues are part of each CDR3. A D gene is named only where the DNA matches it firmly. Size values are once, few and many counts, or a class for expanded clones, and some rows have none.

abundance,d_gene,v_gene,j_gene,CDR3aa,CDR3nt
NA,NA,TRBV19,TRBJ1-4,CASSIDRQDLEKLFF,TGTGCCAGTAGTATAGATCGTCAGGATTTGGAAAAACTGTTTTTT
NA,TRBD1,TRBV2,TRBJ1-2,CASSGQGNGYTF,TGTGCCAGCAGCGGACAGGGGAATGGCTACACCTTC
once,NA,TRBV6-1,TRBJ2-6,CASDGGANVLTF,TGTGCCAGCGACGGGGGGGCCAACGTCCTGACTTTC
NA,NA,TRBV5-4,TRBJ2-3,CASTTPYDTSTDTQYF,TGTGCCAGCACCACGCCCTACGATACTAGCACAGATACGCAGTATTTT
few,TRBD2,TRBV2,TRBJ2-1,CASSELIAGAFGEQFF,TGTGCCAGCAGTGAGCTGATAGCGGGGGCGTTTGGTGAGCAGTTCTTC
NA,TRBD2,TRBV6-1,TRBJ2-5,CASSEEVAGEETQYF,TGTGCCAGCAGTGAAGAGGTAGCGGGAGAAGAGACCCAGTACTTC
NA,NA,TRBV15,TRBJ2-7,CATSLRGGPSYEQYF,TGTGCCACCAGCCTAAGGGGGGGGCCCTCCTACGAGCAGTACTTC
NA,NA,TRBV2,TRBJ2-3,CASSVVTETDTQYF,TGTGCCAGCAGTGTGGTGACAGAGACAGATACGCAGTATTTT
NA,TRBD1,TRBV29-1,TRBJ1-2,CSVVRTGGSYGYTF,TGCAGCGTTGTTCGGACAGGGGGTTCATATGGCTACACCTTC
NA,NA,TRBV5-5,TRBJ2-3,CASSSAGPGTQYF,TGTGCCAGCAGCTCCGCGGGACCTGGTACGCAGTATTTT
NA,NA,TRBV6-5,TRBJ2-4,CASSYVGAKNIQYF,TGTGCCAGCAGTTACGTCGGAGCCAAAAACATTCAGTACTTC
NA,NA,TRBV6-6,TRBJ2-7,CASSYRQKQYF,TGTGCCAGCAGTTATCGACAAAAGCAGTACTTC
NA,TRBD2,TRBV5-1,TRBJ2-5,CASSLAGGGGETQYF,TGCGCCAGCAGCTTGGCAGGCGGGGGAGGGGAGACCCAGTACTTC
NA,TRBD1,TRBV10-3,TRBJ1-2,CAISLRGESYGYTF,TGTGCCATCAGTCTCAGGGGGGAGTCCTATGGCTACACCTTC
NA,TRBD2,TRBV9,TRBJ2-7,CASSVGAGGEQYF,TGTGCCAGCAGCGTAGGAGCGGGAGGCGAGCAGTACTTC
NA,NA,TRBV15,TRBJ2-2,CATSRGPTGELFF,TGTGCCACCAGCAGAGGTCCGACCGGGGAGCTGTTTTTT
few,NA,TRBV28,TRBJ2-3,CASSLFGGRGVHTQYF,TGTGCCAGCAGTTTATTTGGCGGCAGGGGGGTACATACGCAGTATTTT
NA,NA,TRBV25-1,TRBJ2-2,CASQTSTGELFF,TGTGCCAGCCAAACGAGCACCGGGGAGCTGTTTTTT
NA,TRBD1,TRBV15,TRBJ2-7,CATSGDRGSYEQYF,TGTGCCACCAGCGGGGACAGGGGATCCTACGAGCAGTACTTC
once,NA,TRBV5-1,TRBJ1-1,CASRESETGWNTEAFF,TGCGCCAGCAGAGAATCGGAGACAGGTTGGAACACTGAAGCTTTCTTT
few,NA,TRBV5-1,TRBJ1-1,CASSFRAGENTEAFF,TGCGCCAGCAGCTTTAGAGCAGGCGAGAACACTGAAGCTTTCTTT
NA,TRBD2,TRBV9,TRBJ2-7,CASSPWGTSGTYEQYF,TGTGCCAGCAGCCCCTGGGGGACTAGCGGCACCTACGAGCAGTACTTC
once,NA,TRBV28,TRBJ1-5,CASSLVGGGSRPQHF,TGTGCCAGCAGTTTAGTTGGGGGCGGATCGCGGCCCCAGCATTTT
NA,TRBD1,TRBV30,TRBJ2-7,CAWKIPGQGGEQYF,TGTGCCTGGAAGATCCCGGGACAGGGAGGAGAGCAGTACTTC
NA,NA,TRBV2,TRBJ1-4,CASSDGGTNEKLFF,TGTGCCAGCAGTGATGGGGGGACTAATGAAAAACTGTTTTTT
NA,TRBD2,TRBV9,TRBJ2-1,CASSVIGGSFYNEQFF,TGTGCCAGCAGCGTAATTGGCGGGAGTTTCTACAATGAGCAGTTCTTC
NA,TRBD1,TRBV4-1,TRBJ2-7,CASSQDRGRGEQYF,TGCGCCAGCAGCCAAGACAGGGGGCGGGGCGAGCAGTACTTC
NA,TRBD2,TRBV5-5,TRBJ2-4,CASRWTSEVIQYF,TGTGCCAGCAGATGGACTAGCGAAGTCATTCAGTACTTC